The 24 T cell receptor beta chains below come from one sample, sequenced in a study of blood T cell repertoires in COVID-19. Method: immunoSEQ multiplex PCR; TCRdb's copy keeps in-frame clones and lacks some. This sample yields around 110,000 clones, of which about 85% are seen a single time; 1.1% to 1.5% belongs to the top ten. The specimen sequenced was peripheral blood. These receptors all come from a man aged 35-49 years with acute or convalescent COVID-19.

This clone was counted a few times. The chain couples TRBV2 to TRBJ1-6; tentatively, D is TRBD1 (6 bases). Looked up from germline, CDR1 is SNHLY and CDR2 is FYNNEI. The CDR3 loop spans 13 amino acids. The germline V and J ends were trimmed by 1 base and 10 bases, with 8 bases remaining between them. The CDR3: CASSEEGVSPLHF. The CDR3 DNA is TGTGCCAGCAGTGAAGAGGGGGTCTCACCCCTCCACTTT. Supplemented by reference TRBV2 and TRBJ1-6, the full variable domain reads EPEVTQTPSHQVTQMGQEVILRCVPISNHLYFYWYRQILGQKVEFLVSFYNNEISEKSEIFDDQFSVERPDGSNFTLKIRSTKLEDSAMYFCASSEEGVSPLHFGNGTRLTVT.

The table lists this clone with a few counts. The chain combines TRBV4-1 with TRBJ2-7; D perhaps matches TRBD2 (5 bases). Looked up from germline, CDR1 is MGHRA and CDR2 is YSYEKL. V was pared by 8 bases and J by 3 bases, with 8 bases between. The CDR3 consists of 11 residues. As DNA, the CDR3 is TGCGCCAGCTCGGACTTCTACGAGCAGTACTTC. This gives the protein CASSDFYEQYF.

The V call is TRBV6-5, the J call TRBJ1-6; D is unresolved. The V end lost 2 bases, the J end lost 0 bases, and 8 bases lay between the germline ends. This CDR3 contains 16 residues. Germline values: CDR1 MNHEY, CDR2 SVGAGI. CDR3 sequence: CASSYRRSSYNSPLHF. In DNA form, the CDR3 reads TGTGCCAGCAGTTACCGAAGGAGCTCCTATAATTCACCCCTCCACTTT.

The genes are TRBV12-5 and TRBJ1-5; 9 nucleotides agree with TRBD1. Trimming cost V 5 bases and J 6 bases; bases outside gene matches: 5. This CDR3 has 14 amino acids. In germline, CDR1 is LGHNT, CDR2 FRNRAP. CDR3 DNA sequence: TGTGCTAGTGGTCTACAGGGGGCCGTTCAGCCCCAGCATTTT. It encodes CASGLQGAVQPQHF.

V and J are TRBV6-5 and TRBJ1-5, with a weak D call TRBD1 (5 bases). CDR1 and CDR2 (germline): MNHEY, SVGAGI. This CDR3 is 15 amino acids long. V shed 2 bases and J shed 0 bases, with 8 bases lying between them. The CDR3 region has the DNA TGTGCCAGCAGTTACACGGGGGGTAGCAATCAGCCCCAGCATTTT. Residues: CASSYTGGSNQPQHF.

The V and J genes are TRBV30 and TRBJ2-4, with 13 nucleotides matching TRBD2. The germline V gene has CDR1 GTSNPN and CDR2 SVGIG (reference sequence). The CDR3 extends over 13 amino acids. Germline trimming cut 2 bases from V and 12 bases from J; bases unmatched to any gene: 4. CDR3 coding DNA: TGTGCCTGGAGTCTGGGACTAGCGGGATATCAGTACTTC. This gives the protein CAWSLGLAGYQYF.

This clone has more than one count but fewer than ten. J is TRBJ1-2 and V is TRBV27; 8 positions match TRBD1. After removal of 0 bases from V and 7 bases from J, the junction contained 7 bases not matched to a gene. Germline V lookup: CDR1 MNHEY, CDR2 SMNVEV (reference sequence). The CDR3 covers 15 residues. The CDR3 loop reads CASSLSSRGQGGYTF. The CDR3 bases are TGTGCCAGCAGTTTATCGAGCAGGGGGCAGGGTGGCTACACCTTC.

This clone was observed a single time. V is TRBV2 and J is TRBJ2-2; 10 bases map to TRBD1. Germline V gene lookup returns CDR1 SNHLY and CDR2 FYNNEI. This CDR3 has 15 residues. Trimming removed 6 bases from V and 2 bases from J; junction bases left unmatched: 3. CDR3 nucleotides: TGTGCCAGCAGGAGACAGGGGGCAAACACCGGGGAGCTGTTTTTT. Translation: CASRRQGANTGELFF.

The CDR3 DNA reads as TGTGCCACCAGCAGAGGGGCGGCGGGTCCCGGGGATGAGCAGTTCTTC. It yields the protein CATSRGAAGPGDEQFF. The chain uses TRBV15 and TRBJ2-1; possible D gene TRBD2, 5 bases. Looked up from germline, CDR1 is LNHNV and CDR2 is YYDKDF (reference sequence). The CDR3 covers 16 residues. The V gene lost 1 base and the J gene lost 8 bases, with 18 bases spanning the gap.

V is TRBV6-4 and J is TRBJ2-3; TRBD2 aligns across 13 bases. Germline trimming cut 5 bases from V and 5 bases from J; bases unmatched to any gene: 4. The CDR3 sequence is 15 residues long. Germline CDR1 reads MRHNA; CDR2 reads SNTAGT. The CDR3 nucleotides are TGTGCCAGCAGTAGACTAGCGGGGGGTCAAGATACGCAGTATTTT. Translating it yields CASSRLAGGQDTQYF.

The chain recombines TRBV6-6 with TRBJ1-4; D not certain. The CDR3 length is 13 residues. Germline loops: CDR1 MNHNY, CDR2 SVGAGI (reference sequence). V lost 5 bases and J 2 bases, leaving 6 bases between the germline ends. Here the CDR3 DNA reads TGTGCCAGCAGTGCTACGACTAATGAAAAACTGTTTTTT. Its translation: CASSATTNEKLFF.

This rearrangement joins TRBV5-1 to TRBJ2-5, with 7 bases that match TRBD2. J lost 4 bases, V lost 4 bases, and 7 bases had no gene match. CDR1 and CDR2 (germline): SGHRS, YFSETQ. This CDR3 region has 14 residues. The CDR3 protein is CASSPGTTPETQYF. The CDR3 DNA sequence: TGCGCCAGCAGCCCGGGGACTACCCCAGAGACCCAGTACTTC.

The chain combines TRBV12-3 or TRBV12-4 with TRBJ2-5; 7 positions match TRBD2. V lost 6 bases, J lost 5 bases, and 6 bases stayed unmatched. This CDR3 spans 13 amino acids. The chain's CDR3 is CASRPAGQETQYF. For the CDR3, the DNA is TGTGCCAGCAGACCAGCGGGGCAGGAGACCCAGTACTTC.

The rearrangement uses TRBV5-8 and TRBJ2-1, with 7 bases matching TRBD1. The CDR3 has 14 residues. Germline CDR1 is SGHTS and CDR2 is YDEGEE. V gave up 5 bases and J gave up 2 bases; unmatched junction bases: 4. The CDR3 coding sequence is TGTGCCAGCAGTTCCGGACAGGCCTACAATGAGCAGTTCTTC. This sequence encodes CASSSGQAYNEQFF.

The V call is TRBV3-1 (or the pseudogene TRBV3-2), the J call TRBJ1-5; the D gene is possibly TRBD1 (5 bases). This CDR3 region has 13 residues. CDR1 and CDR2 from the germline V gene are LGHDT and YNNKEL (reference sequence). Trimming removed 2 bases from V and 5 bases from J, with 7 bases in between. CDR3 region: CASSQWGDQPQHF. The CDR3, as DNA: TGTGCCAGCAGCCAATGGGGGGATCAGCCCCAGCATTTT.

CDR3 nucleotide sequence: TGCGCCACCCAGACAAGGAGGTACGAGCAGTACTTC. It specifies CATQTRRYEQYF. V and J are TRBV10-2 and TRBJ2-7, with D possibly matching TRBD2 (5 bases). The CDR3 loop spans 12 amino acids. V gave up 10 bases and J gave up 4 bases, with 14 bases separating them. CDR1 and CDR2 (germline): WSHSY, SAAADI.

This sequence joins TRBV19 and TRBJ2-6; the match to TRBD2 covers 7 bases. This CDR3 region has 17 residues. Germline V CDR1 and CDR2: LNHDA, SQIVND (reference sequence). Trimming cost V 7 bases and J 0 bases; bases outside gene matches: 9. The CDR3 DNA sequence: TGTGCCAGTAAACGGGGAGGGGCAAGCTCTGGGGCCAACGTCCTGACTTTC. As protein: CASKRGGASSGANVLTF.

The chain has TRBV2 and TRBJ2-6; unclear D gene. The germline gives CDR1 SNHLY, CDR2 FYNNEI. V dropped 8 bases and J dropped 0 bases, with 20 bases sitting between them. This CDR3 spans 18 amino acids. The CDR3 loop reads CASAAALLAVSGANVLTF. For the CDR3, the DNA is TGTGCCAGCGCGGCAGCGCTTTTGGCCGTCTCTGGGGCCAACGTCCTGACTTTC.

This rearrangement joins TRBV5-4 to TRBJ2-7; D unclear. The germline gives CDR1 SGHNT, CDR2 YYREEE (reference sequence). V was cut by 0 bases and J by 6 bases, with 16 bases left in between. The CDR3 loop spans 15 amino acids. For the CDR3, the DNA is TGTGCCAGCAGCTTGGGCGGCTCCCCTACTGGCGAGCAGTACTTC. It codes for CASSLGGSPTGEQYF.

The rearrangement uses TRBV6-5 and TRBJ2-5; TRBD2 matches 8 bases. Looked up from germline, CDR1 is MNHEY and CDR2 is SVGAGI. J lost 4 bases, V lost 0 bases, and 1 base had no gene match. This CDR3 comprises 14 residues. CDR3 loop: CASSYSREVETQYF. CDR3 bases: TGTGCCAGCAGTTACTCGCGGGAGGTAGAGACCCAGTACTTC.

J is TRBJ2-5 and V is TRBV5-1, with D maybe TRBD1 (5 bases). The CDR3 has 14 amino acids. Germline V CDR1 and CDR2: SGHRS, YFSETQ. V lost 4 bases to trimming and J lost 5 bases, with 15 bases between them. The DNA of the CDR3 is TGCGCCAGCAGCCCCCGGGCAGGGTACGAGACCCAGTACTTC. This gives the protein CASSPRAGYETQYF.

The chain recombines TRBV18 with TRBJ2-1; 7 nucleotides agree with TRBD1. Germline loops: CDR1 KGHSH, CDR2 LQKENI. This CDR3 spans 14 amino acids. V was clipped by 4 bases and J by 7 bases; unmatched bases: 7. The CDR3 DNA sequence: TGTGCCAGCTCACAGGGGGCGGTGGTGAATGAGCAGTTCTTC. This codes for CASSQGAVVNEQFF.

This clone appeared once. The junction and the germline gene differ at one end; a read error may be behind it. V usage is TRBV18 and J usage is TRBJ2-4; D is perhaps TRBD1 (5 bases). CDR1 and CDR2 (germline): KGHSH, LQKENI. The CDR3 runs 14 residues. This CDR3 reads CASSPPQGKSIQYF. For the CDR3, the DNA is TGTGCCAGCTCACCACCGCAGGGAAAAAGCATTCAGTACTTC.

The V and J genes are TRBV6-5 and TRBJ1-4, with no clear D. The V and J ends lost 8 bases and 4 bases respectively, with 11 bases between them. The CDR3 is made up of 13 amino acids. Germline-derived CDR1 and CDR2 are MNHEY and SVGAGI. The CDR3 sequence: CASRGEINEKLFF. The CDR3 DNA is TGTGCCAGCCGCGGGGAAATTAATGAAAAACTGTTTTTT.